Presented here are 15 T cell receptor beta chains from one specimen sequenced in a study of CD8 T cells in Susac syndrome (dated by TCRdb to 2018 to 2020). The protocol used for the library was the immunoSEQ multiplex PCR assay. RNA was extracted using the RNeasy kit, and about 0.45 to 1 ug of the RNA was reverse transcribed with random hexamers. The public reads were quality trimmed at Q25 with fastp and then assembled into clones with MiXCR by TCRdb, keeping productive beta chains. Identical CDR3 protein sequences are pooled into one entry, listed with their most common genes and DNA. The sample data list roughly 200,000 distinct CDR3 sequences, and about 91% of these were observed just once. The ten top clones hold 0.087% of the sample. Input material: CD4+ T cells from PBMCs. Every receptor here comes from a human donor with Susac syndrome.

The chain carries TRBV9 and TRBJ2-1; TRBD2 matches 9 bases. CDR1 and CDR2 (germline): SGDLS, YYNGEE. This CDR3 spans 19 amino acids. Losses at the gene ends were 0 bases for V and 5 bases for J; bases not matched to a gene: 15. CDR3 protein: CASSVGQIIAGVLHNEQFF. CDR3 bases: TGTGCCAGCAGCGTAGGACAGATAATAGCGGGAGTGCTCCACAATGAGCAGTTCTTC.

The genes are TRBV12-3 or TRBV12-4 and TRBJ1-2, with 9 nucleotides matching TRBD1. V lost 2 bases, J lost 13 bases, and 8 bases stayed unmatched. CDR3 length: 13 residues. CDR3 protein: CASSLLSGTGTTF. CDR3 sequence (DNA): TGTGCCAGCAGTTTATTATCCGGGACAGGGACCACCTTC.

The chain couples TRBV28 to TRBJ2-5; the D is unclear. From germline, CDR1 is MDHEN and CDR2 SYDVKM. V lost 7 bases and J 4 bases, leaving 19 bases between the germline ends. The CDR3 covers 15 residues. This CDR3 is CASKTNTPVRETQYF. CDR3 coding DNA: TGTGCCAGCAAAACAAATACCCCAGTGAGAGAGACCCAGTACTTC.

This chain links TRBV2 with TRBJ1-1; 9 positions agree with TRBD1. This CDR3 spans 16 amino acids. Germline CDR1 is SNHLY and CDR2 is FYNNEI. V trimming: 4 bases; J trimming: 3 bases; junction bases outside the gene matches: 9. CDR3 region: CASSGDRVGADTEAFF. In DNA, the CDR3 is TGTGCCAGCAGTGGGGACAGGGTGGGAGCCGACACTGAAGCTTTCTTT.

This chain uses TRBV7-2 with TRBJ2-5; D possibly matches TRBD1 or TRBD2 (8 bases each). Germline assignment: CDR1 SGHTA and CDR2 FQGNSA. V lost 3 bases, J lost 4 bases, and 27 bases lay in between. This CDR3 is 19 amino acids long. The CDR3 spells CASSFFPRQGAGGRETQYF. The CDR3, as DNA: TGTGCCAGCAGCTTTTTTCCAAGGCAGGGGGCGGGAGGTAGAGAGACCCAGTACTTC.

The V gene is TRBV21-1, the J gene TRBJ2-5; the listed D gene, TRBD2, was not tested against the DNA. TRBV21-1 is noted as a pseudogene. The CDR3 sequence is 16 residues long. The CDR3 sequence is CASSKWQRLEGSTQYF. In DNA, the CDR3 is TGTGCCAGCAGCAAATGGCAGAGACTAGAGGGTTCGACCCAGTACTTC.

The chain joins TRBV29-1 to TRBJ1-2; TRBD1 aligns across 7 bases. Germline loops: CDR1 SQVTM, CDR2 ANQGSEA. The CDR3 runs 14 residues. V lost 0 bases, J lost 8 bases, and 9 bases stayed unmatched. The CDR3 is CSVEEIEGAGGYTF. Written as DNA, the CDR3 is TGCAGCGTTGAAGAGATCGAGGGGGCGGGAGGCTACACCTTC.

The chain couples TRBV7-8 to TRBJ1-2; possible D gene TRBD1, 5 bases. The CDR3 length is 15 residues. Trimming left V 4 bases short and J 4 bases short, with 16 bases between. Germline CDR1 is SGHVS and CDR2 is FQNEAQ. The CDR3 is CASSSRGPGIYGYTF. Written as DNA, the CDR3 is TGTGCCAGCAGCTCCCGAGGCCCAGGGATCTATGGCTACACCTTC.

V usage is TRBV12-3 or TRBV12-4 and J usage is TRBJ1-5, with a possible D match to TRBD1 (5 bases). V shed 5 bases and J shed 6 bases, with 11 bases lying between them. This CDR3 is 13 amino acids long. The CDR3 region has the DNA TGTGCCAGCAGTCCCTTGGGACTTCAGCCCCAGCATTTT. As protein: CASSPLGLQPQHF.

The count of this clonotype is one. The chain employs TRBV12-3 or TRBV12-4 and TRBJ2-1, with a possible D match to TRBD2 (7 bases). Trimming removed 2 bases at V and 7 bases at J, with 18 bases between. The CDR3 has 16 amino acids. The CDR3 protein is CASSLSGGLGGNEQFF. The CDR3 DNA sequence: TGTGCCAGCAGTTTATCGGGGGGCCTTGGTGGTAATGAGCAGTTCTTC.

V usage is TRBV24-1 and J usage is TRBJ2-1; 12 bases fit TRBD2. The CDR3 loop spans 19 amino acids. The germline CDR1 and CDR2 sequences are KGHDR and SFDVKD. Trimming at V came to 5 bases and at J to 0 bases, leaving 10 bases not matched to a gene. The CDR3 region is CATSGPGLAGSSSYNEQFF. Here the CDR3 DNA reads TGTGCCACCAGTGGTCCGGGACTAGCGGGTTCGAGCTCCTACAATGAGCAGTTCTTC.

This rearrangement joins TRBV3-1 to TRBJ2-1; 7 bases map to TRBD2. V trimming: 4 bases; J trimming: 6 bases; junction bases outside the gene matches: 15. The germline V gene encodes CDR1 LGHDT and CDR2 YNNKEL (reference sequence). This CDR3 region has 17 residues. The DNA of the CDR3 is TGTGCCAGCAGCCCCCGGCGCAGCGGGGCGGAGGGCAATGAGCAGTTCTTC. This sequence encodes CASSPRRSGAEGNEQFF.

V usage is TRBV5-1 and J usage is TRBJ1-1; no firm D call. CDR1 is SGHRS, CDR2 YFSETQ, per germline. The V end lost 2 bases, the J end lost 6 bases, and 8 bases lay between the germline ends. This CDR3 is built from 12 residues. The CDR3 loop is CASSFYGSEAFF. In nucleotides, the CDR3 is TGCGCCAGCAGCTTCTATGGGTCTGAAGCTTTCTTT.

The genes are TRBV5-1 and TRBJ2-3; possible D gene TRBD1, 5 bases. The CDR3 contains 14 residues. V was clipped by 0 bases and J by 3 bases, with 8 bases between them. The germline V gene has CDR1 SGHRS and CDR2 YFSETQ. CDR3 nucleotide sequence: TGCGCCAGCAGCTTGGTCAGGGAAACAGATACGCAGTATTTT. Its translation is CASSLVRETDTQYF. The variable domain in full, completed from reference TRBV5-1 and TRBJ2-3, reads KAGVTQTPRYLIKTRGQQVTLSCSPISGHRSVSWYQQTPGQGLQFLFEYFSETQRNKGNFPGRFSGRQFSNSRSEMNVSTLELGDSALYLCASSLVRETDTQYFGPGTRLTVL.

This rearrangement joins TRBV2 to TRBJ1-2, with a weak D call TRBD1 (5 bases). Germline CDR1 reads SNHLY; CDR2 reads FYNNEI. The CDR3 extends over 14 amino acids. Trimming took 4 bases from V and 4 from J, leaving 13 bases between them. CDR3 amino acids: CASSAGEKSYGYTF. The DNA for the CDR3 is TGTGCCAGCAGTGCGGGGGAGAAGAGCTATGGCTACACCTTC.